This TCR beta chain was captured in a study of shared clonotypes between healthy human individuals. Regarding the study as a whole: Deeper or shallower sequencing was expected to change how clonotypes are shared among donors.

The V gene lost 0 bases and the J gene lost 7 bases, with 3 bases spanning the gap. CDR3 length equals 11 residues. CDR1 is DFQATT, CDR2 SNEGSKA, per germline (reference sequence). Note on this clone: Its target is not known.

The protocol was immunoSEQ multiplex PCR, while the TCRdb copy is restricted to in-frame clones and leaves out a portion. In the table there are about 560,000 clones, around three quarters of which are singletons. The chain joins TRBV20-1 to TRBJ1-4; D remains unclear. The sequence was collected from a woman between 40 and 50 years old in good health. Some clones in this sample may be carry-over from other donors' samples. The source material was PBMCs. In nucleotides, the CDR3 is TGCAGTGCTAGAGATGTTGAAAAACTGTTTTTT. Translated: CSARDVEKLFF.